The 25 T cell receptor beta chains in this list originate from one sample, sequenced in a study of blood T cell repertoires in COVID-19 (dated by TCRdb to 2020 to 2022). Receptors were amplified or captured by the immunoSEQ multiplex PCR assay. The table was pulled from immuneACCESS by TCRdb, which kept in-frame rearrangements only. Such tables lose some clones; where checked, under half of the loss comes from unresolved V genes, and the rest has no known cause. The sample table lists roughly 300,000 clones, over 75% of them with a count of one. The top ten hold about 7.8% of the sample. The specimen was peripheral blood. These TCRs come from a woman aged 45-65 years who had recovered from COVID-19.

This chain joins TRBV4-3 and TRBJ1-2, with TRBD1 identical over 9 bases. CDR1 is LGHNA and CDR2 is YSLEER in the germline V gene. This CDR3 spans 16 amino acids. Trimming took 3 bases from V and 1 from J; bases not matched to a gene: 6. CDR3 sequence: CASSQGDREHNYGYTF. CDR3 DNA sequence: TGCGCCAGCAGCCAGGGGGACAGGGAGCATAACTATGGCTACACCTTC.

This clone was seen only once. The chain employs TRBV2 and TRBJ2-1; 7 positions agree with TRBD2. The CDR3 spans 14 residues. J was trimmed by 7 bases and V by 5 bases; bases with no gene match: 8. The germline CDR1 and CDR2 sequences are SNHLY and FYNNEI. CDR3 region: CASSSRLASNEQFF. As DNA, the CDR3 is TGTGCCAGCAGTTCAAGACTAGCCTCGAATGAGCAGTTCTTC.

The gene calls are TRBV9 and TRBJ2-3; 8 bases are a match to TRBD1. The CDR3 spans 17 residues. Unmatched junction bases numbered 13, after V lost 3 bases and J lost 4 bases. Germline loops: CDR1 SGDLS, CDR2 YYNGEE. Here the CDR3 reads CASSGTGPVRVPDTQYF. For the CDR3, the DNA is TGTGCCAGCAGCGGGACAGGGCCAGTGAGGGTTCCAGATACGCAGTATTTT.

V is TRBV9 and J is TRBJ2-3, with D possibly TRBD2 on 6 matching bases. This CDR3 is built from 14 residues. Per germline, CDR1 SGDLS and CDR2 YYNGEE. Trimming cost V 4 bases and J 2 bases, with 11 bases left between them. The CDR3 spells CASSPGTFTDTQYF. CDR3 coding DNA: TGTGCCAGCAGCCCTGGGACTTTCACAGATACGCAGTATTTT.

The chain uses TRBV5-1 and TRBJ1-1; D is perhaps TRBD1 (6 bases). Trimming removed 4 bases from V and 4 bases from J, with 20 bases in between. From germline, CDR1 is SGHRS and CDR2 YFSETQ. CDR3 length: 16 amino acids. This CDR3 is CASSLGLQGRGTEAFF. CDR3 coding DNA: TGCGCCAGCAGCCTGGGCCTTCAGGGGAGGGGCACTGAAGCTTTCTTT.

The chain is built from TRBV5-6 and TRBJ1-2; 12 nucleotides line up with TRBD1. CDR3 length: 17 residues. V trimming: 4 bases; J trimming: 8 bases; junction bases outside the gene matches: 15. Looked up from germline, CDR1 is SGHDT and CDR2 is YYEEEE. CDR3 DNA sequence: TGTGCCAGCAGCCCCTGGGGGACAGGGGGCGCCGTGAGAGGCTACACCTTC. This encodes CASSPWGTGGAVRGYTF.

The chain recombines TRBV6-2 or TRBV6-3 with TRBJ1-4; unclear D gene. Per the germline V gene, CDR1 is MNHEY and CDR2 is SVGEGT. The length of the CDR3 is 13 residues. V shed 5 bases and J shed 11 bases, with 15 bases lying between them. The CDR3 loop reads CASSGSSGWKLFF. CDR3 DNA: TGTGCCAGCAGTGGATCAAGCGGATGGAAACTGTTTTTT.

In its sample, this clone was seen a few times. CDR3 nucleotide sequence: TGTGCCTGGGACAGGGGCAGGTCACCCCTCCACTTT. It is translated as CAWDRGRSPLHF. The chain joins TRBV30 to TRBJ1-6, with TRBD1 identical over 8 bases. This CDR3 comprises 12 residues. CDR1 and CDR2 (germline): GTSNPN, SVGIG (reference sequence). The V segment lost 5 bases and the J segment 10 bases; nucleotides outside the gene matches: 4. Using reference TRBV30 and TRBJ1-6 for the parts outside the CDR3, the full variable domain is SQTIHQWPATLVQPVGSPLSLECTVEGTSNPNLYWYRQAAGRGLQLLFYSVGIGQISSEVPQNLSASRPQDRQFILSSKKLLLSDSGFYLCAWDRGRSPLHFGNGTRLTVT.

The chain uses TRBV10-2 and TRBJ1-1; TRBD1 might be the D (6 bases). Germline-derived CDR1 and CDR2 are WSHSY and SAAADI. The CDR3 sequence is 16 residues long. V was pared by 1 base and J by 1 base, with 13 bases between. CDR3: CASSELTGIRNTEAFF. The DNA of the CDR3 is TGCGCCAGCAGTGAGTTAACAGGGATCAGGAACACTGAAGCTTTCTTT.

Only one count was recorded for this clone. V usage is TRBV7-8 and J usage is TRBJ1-3, with D unresolved. Trimming stripped 5 bases from V and 0 bases from J, with 17 bases between. Germline V CDR1 and CDR2: SGHVS, FQNEAQ. This CDR3 contains 17 residues. The CDR3 DNA reads TGTGCCAGCAGCAGACGACGGGGATTTATCTCTGGAAACACCATATATTTT. Protein: CASSRRRGFISGNTIYF.

The chain is built from TRBV7-9 and TRBJ1-6; 9 positions match TRBD1. CDR1 SEHNR and CDR2 FQNEAQ come from the germline V gene (reference sequence). V dropped 5 bases and J dropped 8; count of bases not matched to a gene: 7. There are 15 residues in the CDR3. CDR3 nucleotide sequence: TGTGCCAGCAGCGCATACCGGGACAGGGATTCACCCCTCCACTTT. Its protein is CASSAYRDRDSPLHF. Full variable domain (missing parts from reference TRBV7-9 and TRBJ1-6): DTGVSQNPRHKITKRGQNVTFRCDPISEHNRLYWYRQTLGQGPEFLTYFQNEAQLEKSRLLSDRFSAERPKGSFSTLEIQRTEQGDSAMYLCASSAYRDRDSPLHFGNGTRLTVT.

This clone was found a few times. CDR3 sequence: CASGNPGQGIWTGELFF. As DNA, the CDR3 is TGTGCCAGCGGGAATCCGGGACAGGGTATTTGGACCGGGGAGCTGTTTTTT. This chain uses TRBV27 with TRBJ2-2; 9 bases agree with TRBD1. This CDR3 has 17 residues. Germline V lookup: CDR1 MNHEY, CDR2 SMNVEV (reference sequence). V lost 8 bases to trimming and J lost 5 bases; unmatched junction nucleotides: 15.

In its sample, this clone was seen once. V usage is TRBV30 and J usage is TRBJ1-6; D gene uncertain. The germline CDR1 and CDR2 sequences are GTSNPN and SVGIG (reference sequence). This CDR3 has 15 amino acids. V lost 2 bases and J lost 0, with 8 bases in between. The CDR3 reads CAWSLRGSYNSPLHF. CDR3 in DNA: TGTGCCTGGAGTCTTCGCGGCTCCTATAATTCACCCCTCCACTTT.

The rearrangement links TRBV7-2 to TRBJ2-5; 10 bases map to TRBD2. This CDR3 contains 17 residues. Germline V gene data show CDR1 as SGHTA and CDR2 as FQGNSA. The J segment lost 1 base and the V segment lost 1 base, leaving 6 bases of the junction unmatched. The DNA of the CDR3 is TGTGCCAGCAGCTTAGGATCGGCTAGCGGGGGCCAAGAGACCCAGTACTTC. Residues: CASSLGSASGGQETQYF.

This rearrangement joins TRBV28 to TRBJ2-7; the D gene is possibly TRBD2 (5 bases). This CDR3 contains 16 residues. V lost 4 bases and J 0 bases, leaving 16 bases between the germline ends. Germline V gene lookup returns CDR1 MDHEN and CDR2 SYDVKM. This CDR3 is CASSYTGLAPSYEQYF. DNA of the CDR3: TGTGCCAGCAGTTATACGGGGTTGGCCCCCTCCTACGAGCAGTACTTC.

The CDR3 bases are TGTGCCAGCTCCCCCCGGGGGGGCAACGAGCAGTACTTC. Amino acids: CASSPRGGNEQYF. The rearrangement joins TRBV7-2 to TRBJ2-7; TRBD2 matches at 8 bases. The J segment lost 5 bases and the V segment lost 8 bases, leaving 8 bases of the junction unmatched. CDR3 length equals 13 residues. The germline V gene encodes CDR1 SGHTA and CDR2 FQGNSA.

The chain carries TRBV19 and TRBJ2-5, with TRBD2 as a possible D gene (6 bases). The CDR3 is 14 amino acids. V lost 0 bases and J lost 7, with 12 bases in between. CDR1 and CDR2 (germline): LNHDA, SQIVND (reference sequence). CDR3 sequence (DNA): TGTGCCAGTAGTATAGAGGGAGGTTATGGGACCCAGTACTTC. Translated: CASSIEGGYGTQYF.

The genes are TRBV9 and TRBJ2-1, with 8 positions matching TRBD2. Trimming cost V 0 bases and J 0 bases; bases outside gene matches: 8. This CDR3 has 18 residues. Germline lookup yields CDR1 SGDLS and CDR2 YYNGEE. The CDR3 DNA reads TGTGCCAGCAGCGTAGACCTAGCGGGCGTGAGCTCCTACAATGAGCAGTTCTTC. This gives the protein CASSVDLAGVSSYNEQFF.

This clone was counted only a few times. The chain combines TRBV9 with TRBJ2-7; 7 positions match TRBD2. Germline V gene sequence: CDR1 SGDLS, CDR2 YYNGEE. This CDR3 spans 20 amino acids. With 0 bases clipped from V and 5 bases from J, the junction kept 23 bases outside the gene matches. CDR3 loop: CASSVANRKRGREPYHEQYF. Here the CDR3 DNA reads TGTGCCAGCAGCGTAGCAAACCGCAAACGAGGGCGGGAGCCCTACCACGAGCAGTACTTC.

The rearrangement joins TRBV19 to TRBJ1-2; D perhaps matches TRBD1 (6 bases). Germline CDR1 is LNHDA and CDR2 is SQIVND (reference sequence). The CDR3 runs 15 residues. Trimming pared 4 bases from V and 4 bases from J, leaving 16 bases between. CDR3 amino acids: CASSTGVQGLYGYTF. The DNA for the CDR3 is TGTGCCAGTAGTACCGGAGTCCAGGGGCTCTATGGCTACACCTTC.

The chain uses TRBV9 and TRBJ2-5; D is perhaps TRBD1 (5 bases). The V gene lost 4 bases and the J gene lost 4 bases, with 14 bases spanning the gap. CDR3 size: 14 residues. CDR1 is SGDLS, CDR2 YYNGEE, per germline. DNA for the CDR3: TGTGCCAGCAGCCACTGGGGCGAAGGAGAGACCCAGTACTTC. Amino acids: CASSHWGEGETQYF.

The chain has TRBV6-5 and TRBJ1-1, with unresolved D. With 6 bases removed from V and 0 bases from J, the gap between germline ends came to 5 bases. Germline V gene data show CDR1 as MNHEY and CDR2 as SVGAGI. CDR3 length: 12 amino acids. CDR3 bases: TGTGCCAGCAGGAGGTTGAACACTGAAGCTTTCTTT. Protein product: CASRRLNTEAFF.

Only one count was recorded for this clone. V is TRBV19 and J is TRBJ2-3; TRBD2 matches at 11 bases. The CDR3 spans 18 residues. Germline assignment: CDR1 LNHDA and CDR2 SQIVND (reference sequence). The trim removed 6 bases at V and 0 bases at J, leaving 11 bases unmatched. The CDR3 nucleotides are TGTGCCAGTAGCTTCACTAGCGGGGGAAAACGTAGCACAGATACGCAGTATTTT. It encodes CASSFTSGGKRSTDTQYF.

The chain links TRBV5-1 to TRBJ1-3; a possible D gene is TRBD1 (5 bases). V gave up 2 bases and J gave up 4 bases, with 7 bases separating them. Germline CDR1 is SGHRS and CDR2 is YFSETQ. The CDR3 has 13 amino acids. Written as DNA, the CDR3 is TGCGCCAGCAGCTTATCAGGGGGAAACACCATATATTTT. It codes for CASSLSGGNTIYF.

Written as DNA, the CDR3 is TGTGCCAGTCAGGCGAGCTCCTACAATGAGCAGTTCTTC. Amino acids: CASQASSYNEQFF. The chain combines TRBV7-2 with TRBJ2-1; D unclear. The CDR3 loop spans 13 amino acids. V was clipped by 9 bases and J by 0 bases, with 9 bases between them. CDR1 and CDR2 (germline): SGHTA, FQGNSA.